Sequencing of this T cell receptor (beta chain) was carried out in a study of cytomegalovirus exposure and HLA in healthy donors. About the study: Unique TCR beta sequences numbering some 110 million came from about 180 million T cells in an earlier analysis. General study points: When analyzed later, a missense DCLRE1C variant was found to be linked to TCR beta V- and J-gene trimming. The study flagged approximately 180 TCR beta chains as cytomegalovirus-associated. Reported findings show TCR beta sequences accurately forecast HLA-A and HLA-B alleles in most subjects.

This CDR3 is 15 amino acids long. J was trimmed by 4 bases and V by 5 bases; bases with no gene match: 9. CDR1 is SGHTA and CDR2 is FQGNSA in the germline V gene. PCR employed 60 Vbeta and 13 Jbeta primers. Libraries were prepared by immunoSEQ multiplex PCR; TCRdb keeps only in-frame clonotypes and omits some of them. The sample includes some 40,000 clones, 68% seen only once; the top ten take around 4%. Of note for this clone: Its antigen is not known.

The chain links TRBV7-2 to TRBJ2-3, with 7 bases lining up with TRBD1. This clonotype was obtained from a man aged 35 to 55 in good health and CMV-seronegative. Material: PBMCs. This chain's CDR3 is CASSPQGWWADTQYF. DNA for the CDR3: TGTGCCAGCAGCCCACAGGGGTGGTGGGCAGATACGCAGTATTTT.